These 22 T cell receptor beta chains were all obtained from the same sample, sequenced in a study of blood T cell repertoires in COVID-19. Here immunoSEQ multiplex PCR was the method, and the copy in TCRdb shows in-frame clones only, minus some. The sample lists more than 85,000 clones, roughly 84% occurring once. Sequenced material: peripheral blood. The source of these receptors is a woman older than 75 with acute or convalescent COVID-19.

This clone was detected a few times. Written as DNA, the CDR3 is TGTGCCAGCAGCTTAGCTGGGCAGGGCTATAAAGCTTTCTTT. Protein product: CASSLAGQGYKAFF. V and J are TRBV7-9 and TRBJ1-1; D is possibly TRBD1 (5 bases). The ends were cut back, 0 bases at V and 9 bases at J, with 14 bases in the middle. This CDR3 has 14 amino acids. Looked up from germline, CDR1 is SEHNR and CDR2 is FQNEAQ (reference sequence).

V usage is TRBV19 and J usage is TRBJ1-2; TRBD1 aligns across 7 bases. This CDR3 region has 14 residues. Germline loops: CDR1 LNHDA, CDR2 SQIVND (reference sequence). J gave up 6 bases and V 6 bases, and 10 bases lay outside the gene matches. CDR3 sequence: CASRGQEVSNGYTF. CDR3 DNA sequence: TGTGCCAGTAGAGGACAGGAGGTATCTAATGGCTACACCTTC. The whole variable domain, remainder taken from reference TRBV19 and TRBJ1-2, is DGGITQSPKYLFRKEGQNVTLSCEQNLNHDAMYWYRQDPGQGLRLIYYSQIVNDFQKGDIAEGYSVSREKKESFPLTVTSAQKNPTAFYLCASRGQEVSNGYTFGSGTRLTVV.

J is TRBJ2-2 and V is TRBV28; no clear D gene. V lost 9 bases and J lost 0, with 11 bases in between. Germline CDR1 reads MDHEN; CDR2 reads SYDVKM. The CDR3 has 14 residues. The CDR3 is CASRTETNTGELFF. CDR3 nucleotides: TGTGCCAGTAGAACGGAGACGAACACCGGGGAGCTGTTTTTT.

This clone has only a few counts. The chain carries TRBV7-9 and TRBJ2-7; weak D call: TRBD2 (5 bases). Trimming shortened V by 1 base and J by 0 bases, and 7 bases separated the two germline ends. CDR1 is SEHNR and CDR2 is FQNEAQ in the germline V gene (reference sequence). This CDR3 comprises 14 residues. The CDR3 DNA is TGTGCCAGCAGCTTAGTTGGGAGCTCCTACGAGCAGTACTTC. Protein: CASSLVGSSYEQYF.

This clone was seen a few times. The chain combines TRBV18 with TRBJ2-1, with 7 bases matching TRBD2. The CDR3 extends over 14 amino acids. Germline V gene sequence: CDR1 KGHSH, CDR2 LQKENI. The junction had 3 bases not matched to a gene; V was cut back by 1 base and J by 6 bases. This CDR3 reads CASSPLSGTNEQFF. In DNA, the CDR3 is TGTGCCAGCTCACCACTCAGCGGGACCAATGAGCAGTTCTTC.

The chain employs TRBV19 and TRBJ2-7; the match to TRBD2 covers 10 bases. V lost 5 bases, J lost 6 bases, and 13 bases stayed unmatched. Germline V lookup: CDR1 LNHDA, CDR2 SQIVND (reference sequence). This CDR3 spans 16 amino acids. CDR3 residues: CASSQGSGGTAGEQYF. Written as DNA, the CDR3 is TGTGCCAGTAGTCAGGGTAGCGGGGGGACGGCGGGCGAGCAGTACTTC.

The genes are TRBV19 and TRBJ1-1; 12 nucleotides agree with TRBD1. CDR1 LNHDA and CDR2 SQIVND come from the germline V gene (reference sequence). The CDR3 covers 17 residues. J gave up 3 bases and V 6 bases, and 11 bases lay outside the gene matches. DNA for the CDR3: TGTGCCAGTAGCGCACTAGGGACAGGGGGCAGGGACACTGAAGCTTTCTTT. It encodes CASSALGTGGRDTEAFF.

The V and J genes are TRBV4-2 and TRBJ2-2; 7 nucleotides line up with TRBD1. After removal of 1 base from V and 7 bases from J, the junction contained 3 bases not matched to a gene. This CDR3 has 14 amino acids. In germline, CDR1 is LGHNA, CDR2 YNFKEQ. CDR3 DNA sequence: TGTGCCAGCAGCCAAGGGCAGGGGGACGGGGAGCTGTTTTTT. It is translated as CASSQGQGDGELFF.

This chain uses TRBV7-2 with TRBJ2-1, with 7 positions matching TRBD1. The CDR3 has 15 amino acids. Germline V gives CDR1 SGHTA, CDR2 FQGNSA. V trimming: 5 bases; J trimming: 5 bases; junction bases outside the gene matches: 9. The CDR3 DNA reads as TGTGCCAGCAGCCAGACAGGGTTGGTTGACAATGAGCAGTTCTTC. It specifies CASSQTGLVDNEQFF.

The chain couples TRBV6-2 or TRBV6-3 to TRBJ1-1; 10 bases map to TRBD1. From germline, CDR1 is MNHEY and CDR2 SVGEGT. The V gene end was trimmed by 3 bases and the J gene end by 4 bases; junction bases not matched to a gene: 14. This CDR3 contains 18 residues. CDR3 sequence (DNA): TGTGCCAGCAGTTATTTGTGGGGGACAGGGGCCCGCGCCACTGAAGCTTTCTTT. Its protein is CASSYLWGTGARATEAFF.

V is TRBV7-2 and J is TRBJ2-5; 10 nucleotides align to TRBD2. This CDR3 is 17 amino acids long. After removal of 3 bases from V and 1 base from J, the junction contained 8 bases not matched to a gene. Germline V CDR1 and CDR2: SGHTA, FQGNSA. Written as DNA, the CDR3 is TGTGCCAGCAGCTTTAGTAAGACTAGCGGGCCCCAAGAGACCCAGTACTTC. This encodes CASSFSKTSGPQETQYF.

This clone was observed a few times. The V and J genes are TRBV9 and TRBJ2-1; 7 nucleotides line up with TRBD2. J gave up 6 bases and V 0 bases, and 3 bases lay outside the gene matches. The V gene's germline CDR1 is SGDLS and CDR2 YYNGEE. The CDR3 sequence is 14 residues long. CDR3 DNA sequence: TGTGCCAGCAGCGTAGGAGCGGGGAGCAATGAGCAGTTCTTC. This translates into CASSVGAGSNEQFF.

The chain uses TRBV19 and TRBJ1-2; 8 nucleotides agree with TRBD1. Trimming took 5 bases from V and 6 from J; bases not matched to a gene: 8. The CDR3 has 14 amino acids. Germline values: CDR1 LNHDA, CDR2 SQIVND (reference sequence). The CDR3 spells CASSPRTGTHGYTF. The CDR3 nucleotides read TGTGCCAGTAGTCCCCGGACAGGGACACATGGCTACACCTTC.

V gene TRBV5-1 combines with J gene TRBJ2-7; unclear D gene. Germline V gene lookup returns CDR1 SGHRS and CDR2 YFSETQ. The V and J ends lost 0 bases and 3 bases respectively, with 10 bases between them. This CDR3 comprises 14 residues. The CDR3 spells CASSLGSHLYEQYF. For the CDR3, the DNA is TGCGCCAGCAGCTTGGGTAGCCATCTCTACGAGCAGTACTTC. The variable domain in full, completed from reference TRBV5-1 and TRBJ2-7, reads KAGVTQTPRYLIKTRGQQVTLSCSPISGHRSVSWYQQTPGQGLQFLFEYFSETQRNKGNFPGRFSGRQFSNSRSEMNVSTLELGDSALYLCASSLGSHLYEQYFGPGTRLTVT.

The CDR3 nucleotides are TGCGCCAGCAGCTTAGGACAGAACTCTGGAAACACCATATATTTT. It is translated as CASSLGQNSGNTIYF. V is TRBV5-1 and J is TRBJ1-3; D is possibly TRBD1 (6 bases). Trimming shortened V by 2 bases and J by 0 bases, and 9 bases separated the two germline ends. This CDR3 comprises 15 residues. Germline V gene data show CDR1 as SGHRS and CDR2 as YFSETQ.

The V call is TRBV9, the J call TRBJ1-5, with a possible D match to TRBD1 (6 bases). The CDR3 is 14 residues long. Germline V gives CDR1 SGDLS, CDR2 YYNGEE. The V gene lost 4 bases and the J gene lost 0 bases, with 8 bases spanning the gap. CDR3 nucleotides: TGTGCCAGCAGCCGGGACATTAGCAATCAGCCCCAGCATTTT. Translated: CASSRDISNQPQHF.

The chain has TRBV7-2 and TRBJ2-7; 7 positions match TRBD1. This CDR3 has 14 residues. V was pared by 4 bases and J by 4 bases, with 7 bases of the junction left unmatched. The V gene's germline CDR1 is SGHTA and CDR2 FQGNSA. The CDR3 DNA sequence: TGTGCCAGCAGCTCCCAGAGGGGGCCTTACGAGCAGTACTTC. Translating it yields CASSSQRGPYEQYF.

J is TRBJ2-6 and V is TRBV19, with a weak D call TRBD1 (6 bases). The V gene's germline CDR1 is LNHDA and CDR2 SQIVND (reference sequence). V lost 9 bases, J lost 1 base, and 10 bases lay in between. The CDR3 totals 14 residues. CDR3 sequence: CASQTGSGANVLTF. DNA of the CDR3: TGTGCCAGCCAAACAGGGTCTGGGGCCAACGTCCTGACTTTC.

This clone was counted a single time. The gene calls are TRBV6-5 and TRBJ2-7; 12 bases are shared with TRBD2. The CDR3 runs to 15 residues. Looked up from germline, CDR1 is MNHEY and CDR2 is SVGAGI. Germline trimming cut 6 bases from V and 2 bases from J; bases unmatched to any gene: 5. For the CDR3, the DNA is TGTGCCAGCAGAGCGCTAGCGGGGGGGGCCTACGAGCAGTACTTC. Residues: CASRALAGGAYEQYF.

The chain carries TRBV7-9 and TRBJ2-7; TRBD1 aligns across 9 bases. The germline V gene encodes CDR1 SEHNR and CDR2 FQNEAQ (reference sequence). The ends lost 4 bases at V and 2 bases at J; junction bases unmatched: 3. The CDR3 loop spans 14 amino acids. The DNA of the CDR3 is TGTGCCAGCAGCTGGGGGACAGGGCCCTACGAGCAGTACTTC. It translates to CASSWGTGPYEQYF.

The rearrangement uses TRBV30 and TRBJ2-1; the D is unclear. The CDR3 runs 14 residues. Germline CDR1 reads GTSNPN; CDR2 reads SVGIG (reference sequence). Trimming stripped 1 base from V and 5 bases from J, with 12 bases between. The CDR3 spells CAWSALGWNNEQFF. The CDR3 nucleotides read TGTGCCTGGAGTGCCCTCGGGTGGAACAATGAGCAGTTCTTC.

The chain is built from TRBV5-1 and TRBJ2-6, with D tentatively TRBD2 (5 bases). The CDR3 extends over 17 amino acids. V was cut by 4 bases and J by 2 bases, with 16 bases left in between. Looked up from germline, CDR1 is SGHRS and CDR2 is YFSETQ. The CDR3 DNA follows: TGCGCCAGCAGCCGAATCGGGGAGAGGGCTGGGGCCAACGTCCTGACTTTC. This translates into CASSRIGERAGANVLTF.